These 28 T cell receptor beta chains were all obtained from the same sample, sequenced in a study of T cells in localized non-small cell lung cancer. Sequenced by immunoSEQ multiplex PCR; TCRdb stores in-frame clones only, minus some. The sample includes about 34,000 clones, more than 70% of them seen just once. Sequenced material: peripheral blood, taken before any cancer treatment. The receptors come from a woman between 40 and 69 years old with stage I lung adenocarcinoma.

This clone appeared a single time. The chain couples TRBV9 to TRBJ2-1; 11 positions match TRBD2. The ends lost 1 base at V and 7 bases at J; junction bases unmatched: 7. The CDR3 runs to 16 residues. Germline CDR1 is SGDLS and CDR2 is YYNGEE. The CDR3 is CASSVSLAGVLNEQFF. DNA for the CDR3: TGTGCCAGCAGCGTATCACTAGCGGGAGTGTTGAATGAGCAGTTCTTC.

The rearrangement links TRBV6-6 to TRBJ2-2; D remains ambiguous. The V end was cut by 2 bases, the J end by 8 bases, with 6 bases between. Germline CDR1 and CDR2: MNHNY and SVGAGI (reference sequence). This CDR3 is built from 12 residues. For the CDR3, the DNA is TGTGCCAGCAGTTACGGCCCAGGGGAGCTGTTTTTT. It translates to CASSYGPGELFF.

This chain connects TRBV29-1 to TRBJ2-7, with D perhaps matching TRBD1 or TRBD2 (6 bases each). The CDR3 length is 12 residues. Trimming shortened V by 7 bases and J by 9 bases, and 19 bases separated the two germline ends. Looked up from germline, CDR1 is SQVTM and CDR2 is ANQGSEA. CDR3 DNA sequence: TGCAGCGCCGGGGCCAACGAGGGGGGGCAGTACTTC. This translates into CSAGANEGGQYF.

The J gene is TRBJ2-6, the V gene TRBV11-3; D is unresolved. V was trimmed by 5 bases and J by 0 bases, leaving 5 bases between them. The CDR3 consists of 14 residues. Germline V gene sequence: CDR1 SGHNT, CDR2 YENEEA. The CDR3 loop is CASSLNSGANVLTF. In DNA form, the CDR3 reads TGTGCCAGCAGCCTTAACTCTGGGGCCAACGTCCTGACTTTC.

The V gene is TRBV7-3, the J gene TRBJ2-3, with a tentative D call TRBD1 (6 bases). Germline V gene data show CDR1 as SGHTA and CDR2 as FQGTGA. The CDR3 covers 17 residues. The V and J ends lost 0 bases and 5 bases respectively, with 18 bases between them. The CDR3 nucleotides read TGTGCCAGCAGCTTAACCGGAGTTCAGGGGTATGGAGATACGCAGTATTTT. Its translation: CASSLTGVQGYGDTQYF.

The genes are TRBV7-8 and TRBJ1-1; possible D gene TRBD1, 6 bases. Germline CDR1 and CDR2: SGHVS and FQNEAQ. Trimming removed 3 bases from V and 4 bases from J, with 9 bases in between. There are 13 residues in the CDR3. The CDR3 reads CASSFDRTTEAFF. CDR3 DNA sequence: TGTGCCAGCAGCTTCGACAGGACCACTGAAGCTTTCTTT.

This rearrangement joins TRBV6-4 to TRBJ2-7, with TRBD2 matching 9 bases. There are 14 residues in the CDR3. The germline gives CDR1 MRHNA, CDR2 SNTAGT. Trimming removed 4 bases from V and 2 bases from J; junction bases left unmatched: 3. CDR3 loop: CASSVAGGTYEQYF. CDR3 DNA: TGTGCCAGCAGTGTTGCGGGGGGGACCTACGAGCAGTACTTC.

The chain employs TRBV5-6 and TRBJ1-2; no definite D call. CDR1 is SGHDT, CDR2 YYEEEE, per germline. The V end was cut by 4 bases, the J end by 3 bases, with 19 bases between. CDR3 length equals 16 residues. DNA for the CDR3: TGTGCCAGCAGCCCGGACTTTCCGGATCCAGACTATGGCTACACCTTC. Translation: CASSPDFPDPDYGYTF.

This chain connects TRBV5-6 to TRBJ1-4; 7 bases line up with TRBD1. Germline V CDR1 and CDR2: SGHDT, YYEEEE. The CDR3 spans 14 residues. V lost 2 bases, J lost 6 bases, and 4 bases stayed unmatched. DNA for the CDR3: TGTGCCAGCAGCTTACAGGGGCCGGATGAAAAACTGTTTTTT. Its protein product is CASSLQGPDEKLFF.

The chain carries TRBV11-3 and TRBJ1-1; the D gene is possibly TRBD1 (6 bases). The germline CDR1 and CDR2 sequences are SGHNT and YENEEA. The germline V and J ends were trimmed by 0 bases and 6 bases, with 11 bases remaining between them. There are 14 residues in the CDR3. CDR3 residues: CASSLERGQAEAFF. The DNA of the CDR3 is TGTGCCAGCAGCTTAGAGCGGGGGCAGGCTGAAGCTTTCTTT.

The chain carries TRBV18 and TRBJ1-1; the D is unclear. V was cut by 1 base and J by 6 bases, with 15 bases left in between. CDR1 is KGHSH, CDR2 LQKENI, per germline. The CDR3 totals 15 residues. The CDR3 DNA reads as TGTGCCAGCTCACCACGTTTGGTCCAGGAGGCTGAAGCTTTCTTT. Translating gives CASSPRLVQEAEAFF.

The CDR3: CASRRTGWETGELFF. The CDR3 DNA follows: TGTGCCAGCAGGAGGACAGGGTGGGAAACCGGGGAGCTGTTTTTT. This chain links TRBV2 with TRBJ2-2, with 8 bases identical to TRBD1. The germline CDR1 and CDR2 sequences are SNHLY and FYNNEI. Trimming removed 6 bases from V and 5 bases from J; junction bases left unmatched: 8. The CDR3 spans 15 residues.

The V call is TRBV27, the J call TRBJ1-2, with 8 nucleotides matching TRBD1. Germline CDR1 reads MNHEY; CDR2 reads SMNVEV (reference sequence). The ends lost 5 bases at V and 4 bases at J; junction bases unmatched: 6. The CDR3 is 14 residues long. CDR3 sequence (DNA): TGTGCCAGCAGTCTAACAGGGGGTTCCTATGGCTACACCTTC. As protein: CASSLTGGSYGYTF.

The chain uses TRBV7-9 and TRBJ1-1; D unclear. The CDR3 has 11 amino acids. Germline values: CDR1 SEHNR, CDR2 FQNEAQ (reference sequence). V gave up 8 bases and J gave up 1 base, with 5 bases separating them. In nucleotides, the CDR3 is TGTGCCAGCCCCCAGAACACTGAAGCTTTCTTT. It encodes CASPQNTEAFF.

The rearrangement joins TRBV19 to TRBJ2-3; perhaps D is TRBD1 or TRBD2 (5 bases each). The CDR3 extends over 17 amino acids. Deletions cut 4 bases from V and 2 bases from J, with 19 bases between. From germline, CDR1 is LNHDA and CDR2 SQIVND (reference sequence). CDR3: CASSTGRGWWDTDTQYF. CDR3 nucleotide sequence: TGTGCCAGTAGTACCGGCCGGGGCTGGTGGGACACAGATACGCAGTATTTT.

CDR3 region: CASSPDRTNGYTF. In DNA, the CDR3 is TGTGCCAGCAGTCCGGACAGGACAAATGGCTACACCTTC. This chain connects TRBV27 to TRBJ1-2; TRBD1 matches at 7 bases. The CDR3 sequence is 13 residues long. Looked up from germline, CDR1 is MNHEY and CDR2 is SMNVEV (reference sequence). The V and J ends lost 5 bases and 6 bases, in that order; junction bases with no gene match: 6.

The rearrangement joins TRBV4-3 to TRBJ1-1; no reliable D call. Germline V gene sequence: CDR1 LGHNA, CDR2 YSLEER. The CDR3 loop spans 16 amino acids. Trimming removed 1 base at V and 3 bases at J, with 15 bases between. This CDR3 is CASSQGGWRVDTEAFF. The CDR3 DNA is TGCGCCAGCAGCCAAGGAGGGTGGAGGGTGGACACTGAAGCTTTCTTT.

This chain joins TRBV11-3 and TRBJ1-1, with D possibly matching TRBD1 (6 bases). Between the trimmed V and J ends, which lost 5 bases and 0 bases, there was a span of 22 bases. The CDR3 has 18 residues. Germline V gene data show CDR1 as SGHNT and CDR2 as YENEEA. The CDR3, as DNA: TGTGCCAGCAGCGGGGGGCACCTTCTATCCGTACTGAACACTGAAGCTTTCTTT. Its protein product is CASSGGHLLSVLNTEAFF. Using reference TRBV11-3 and TRBJ1-1 for the parts outside the CDR3, the full variable domain is EAGVVQSPRYKIIEKKQPVAFWCNPISGHNTLYWYLQNLGQGPELLIRYENEEAVDDSQLPKDRFSAERLKGVDSTLKIQPAELGDSAVYLCASSGGHLLSVLNTEAFFGQGTRLTVV.

J is TRBJ1-2 and V is TRBV5-4, with D uncertain. CDR3 length: 13 amino acids. Germline CDR1 reads SGHNT; CDR2 reads YYREEE (reference sequence). The V end lost 0 bases, the J end lost 4 bases, and 7 bases lay between the germline ends. This CDR3 reads CASSLVGPYGYTF. The CDR3 DNA is TGTGCCAGCAGCTTGGTAGGCCCCTATGGCTACACCTTC.

This clone was seen a handful of times. J is TRBJ2-5 and V is TRBV13, with D uncertain. The CDR3 has 14 amino acids. V lost 1 base to trimming and J lost 2 bases, with 8 bases between them. The germline V gene encodes CDR1 PRHDT and CDR2 FYEKMQ (reference sequence). The chain's CDR3 is CASSLAGRQETQYF. In DNA form, the CDR3 reads TGTGCCAGCAGCTTAGCTGGCAGACAAGAGACCCAGTACTTC.

To note about this clone: This CDR3 is also generated by other DNA sequences in the sample. In nucleotides, the CDR3 is TGTGCCTGGGGTCGGAGGGGGGCTCTCCAAGAGACCCAGTACTTC. Translating it yields CAWGRRGALQETQYF. The chain combines TRBV30 with TRBJ2-5; D may correspond to TRBD1 or TRBD2 (6 bases each). The CDR3 loop spans 15 amino acids. Germline lookup yields CDR1 GTSNPN and CDR2 SVGIG (reference sequence). Trimming cost V 5 bases and J 1 base, with 17 bases left between them.

The chain links TRBV6-5 to TRBJ2-1; D is perhaps TRBD1 (7 bases). CDR3 length equals 14 residues. Germline V gene lookup returns CDR1 MNHEY and CDR2 SVGAGI. Trimming removed 6 bases from V and 0 bases from J, with 9 bases in between. CDR3 DNA sequence: TGTGCCAGCAGCCAGGGGGGCTCCTACAATGAGCAGTTCTTC. Translating it yields CASSQGGSYNEQFF.

The chain carries TRBV21-1 and TRBJ2-1. TRBV21-1 has pseudogene status. The CDR3 is 16 residues long. In DNA, the CDR3 is TGTGCCAGCAGCATAGGGGGGCCCGACTTTTACAATGAGCAGTTCTTC. Translating gives CASSIGGPDFYNEQFF.

The chain links TRBV9 to TRBJ1-3, with TRBD1 matching over 7 bases. The CDR3 has 15 residues. J was trimmed by 6 bases and V by 4 bases; bases with no gene match: 10. Germline-derived CDR1 and CDR2 are SGDLS and YYNGEE. In DNA, the CDR3 is TGTGCCAGCAGCCCATCCCCCGGGACAGCAAACACCATATATTTT. Translated: CASSPSPGTANTIYF.

This sequence joins TRBV6-5 and TRBJ1-1, with D unclear. The CDR3 loop spans 13 amino acids. Between the trimmed V and J ends, which lost 3 bases and 1 base, there was a span of 6 bases. Germline V gene data show CDR1 as MNHEY and CDR2 as SVGAGI. This CDR3 reads CASSYAGNTEAFF. The DNA for the CDR3 is TGTGCCAGCAGTTATGCAGGGAACACTGAAGCTTTCTTT.

The chain recombines TRBV7-8 with TRBJ1-1, with D hard to call. The V end lost 5 bases, the J end lost 0 bases, and 13 bases lay between the germline ends. Germline CDR1 reads SGHVS; CDR2 reads FQNEAQ. The CDR3 has 15 amino acids. The CDR3 DNA sequence: TGTGCCAGCAGCCCAGGTCATTTTATGAACACTGAAGCTTTCTTT. Translating it yields CASSPGHFMNTEAFF.

The chain links TRBV29-1 to TRBJ2-3; TRBD1 agrees at 7 bases. V was clipped by 7 bases and J by 6 bases; unmatched bases: 10. The CDR3 is 13 amino acids. CDR1 is SQVTM, CDR2 ANQGSEA, per germline. The CDR3 here is CSGHRGSADTQYF. CDR3 coding DNA: TGCAGCGGGCACAGGGGATCGGCGGATACGCAGTATTTT.

The rearrangement links TRBV19 to TRBJ1-1, with TRBD1 as a possible D gene (5 bases). The CDR3 has 14 residues. V gave up 1 base and J gave up 5 bases, with 11 bases separating them. Germline CDR1 is LNHDA and CDR2 is SQIVND (reference sequence). CDR3 bases: TGTGCCAGTAGTATAGTGGTGGGGGTGACTGAAGCTTTCTTT. It specifies CASSIVVGVTEAFF.